The 8 T cell receptor beta chains in this list originate from one sample, sequenced in a study of shared clonotypes between healthy human individuals (dated by TCRdb to between 2020 and 2021). The library was generated by the immunoSEQ multiplex PCR assay. The table was pulled from immuneACCESS by TCRdb, which kept in-frame rearrangements only. Such tables lose some clones; where checked, under half of the loss comes from unresolved V genes, and the rest has no known cause. Within this sample are about 2 million clones, with roughly 95% of them counted one time only. The biggest ten clones account for under 1.5% of the sample. CD8 naive samples were obtained by positive selection for CCR7 among CD45RO-negative cells, yielding a CD45RA+CCR7+ population from which TemRA cells were excluded. The sample comprised naive CD8+ T cells sorted from blood. What this sample's cell subset or site label stands for: CD45RA+CCR7+. Receptors were obtained from a man aged 18 to 35 in good health.

The V and J genes are TRBV13 and TRBJ2-7; the match to TRBD1 covers 7 bases. Germline V lookup: CDR1 PRHDT, CDR2 FYEKMQ (reference sequence). The V segment lost 3 bases and the J segment 6 bases; nucleotides outside the gene matches: 5. This CDR3 has 13 amino acids. CDR3 in amino acids: CASSLGQSSEQYF. In nucleotides, the CDR3 is TGTGCCAGCAGCTTGGGACAGAGTAGCGAGCAGTACTTC.

The V and J genes are TRBV10-3 and TRBJ1-5; D unclear. There are 14 residues in the CDR3. Germline V gene lookup returns CDR1 ENHRY and CDR2 SYGVKD. The V end was cut by 3 bases, the J end by 4 bases, with 10 bases between. The CDR3 sequence is CAISDMDDNQPQHF. The CDR3 coding sequence is TGTGCCATCAGTGACATGGATGATAATCAGCCCCAGCATTTT.

The rearrangement links TRBV5-1 to TRBJ1-3, with D perhaps matching TRBD1 (6 bases). The V gene lost 0 bases and the J gene lost 4 bases, with 14 bases spanning the gap. The CDR3 is made up of 16 amino acids. The V gene's germline CDR1 is SGHRS and CDR2 YFSETQ. The CDR3 bases are TGCGCCAGCAGCTTGGTAGGCGAAGGGACAGGAAACACCATATATTTT. As protein: CASSLVGEGTGNTIYF.

The V gene is TRBV27, the J gene TRBJ1-4; the D is unclear. This CDR3 has 15 residues. The V end was cut by 6 bases, the J end by 8 bases, with 19 bases between. CDR1 MNHEY and CDR2 SMNVEV come from the germline V gene (reference sequence). The CDR3 bases are TGTGCCAGCAGCCTAAAGGGTGAAAAATACGAAAAACTGTTTTTT. Encoded protein: CASSLKGEKYEKLFF.

The V and J genes are TRBV6-5 and TRBJ1-2; D not certain. Germline CDR1 MNHEY, CDR2 SVGAGI. There are 16 residues in the CDR3. Trimming took 0 bases from V and 6 from J, leaving 17 bases between them. The CDR3 spells CASSYSKLGTSDGYTF. CDR3 in DNA: TGTGCCAGCAGTTACTCGAAACTGGGAACTTCGGATGGCTACACCTTC.

The J gene is TRBJ2-3, the V gene TRBV15, with a tentative D call TRBD2 (6 bases). V was cut by 3 bases and J by 4 bases, with 20 bases left in between. The CDR3 loop spans 17 amino acids. The germline V gene has CDR1 LNHNV and CDR2 YYDKDF (reference sequence). The CDR3 DNA reads TGTGCCACCAGCAGCGGCGGGGTTGGCTCGACGGCAGATACGCAGTATTTT. Protein: CATSSGGVGSTADTQYF.

The chain recombines TRBV28 with TRBJ1-1; D perhaps matches TRBD1 (5 bases). The germline V gene has CDR1 MDHEN and CDR2 SYDVKM. The germline V and J ends were trimmed by 6 bases and 1 base, with 21 bases remaining between them. The CDR3 has 17 amino acids. For the CDR3, the DNA is TGTGCCAGCAGCCCATTGCGGACAATGGGGCCGAACACTGAAGCTTTCTTT. Amino acid sequence: CASSPLRTMGPNTEAFF.

This clone turned up a few times. The chain employs TRBV21-1 and TRBJ1-6; the DNA was not used to check the table's D call, TRBD1. TRBV21-1 is shown as a pseudogene. The CDR3 covers 16 residues. CDR3 in DNA: TGTGCCAGCATGGTTGACAGGGGTATCATGGATTCACCCCTCCACTTT. Translated: CASMVDRGIMDSPLHF.